This T cell receptor beta chain originates from a study of blood T cell repertoires in COVID-19. Study background: T cells, B-cell-depleted T cells, or PBMCs provided the cDNA or gDNA that served as material.

This table comes from immunoSEQ multiplex PCR, and its TCRdb copy is limited to in-frame clones, with some not included. Among roughly 300,000 clones listed, around 85% were seen once. The CDR3 extends over 13 amino acids. V gave up 3 bases and J gave up 6 bases, with 11 bases separating them. Those enrolled, adults aged about 18 to 95 years, came from around 25 US areas. The study assigned cohorts using participant-reported clinical history. Recovered status in Cohort 3 required two negative PCRs, clearance, or symptom resolution. This rearrangement joins TRBV12-3 or TRBV12-4 to TRBJ1-1; a weak D match, TRBD1 (6 bases). This TCR was sampled from a woman aged 50 to 60 who had recovered from COVID-19. Sample: PBMCs or T cells enriched from blood (not recorded which). The CDR3 here is CASSFTGLPEAFF. The CDR3 DNA follows: TGTGCCAGCAGTTTCACAGGGTTGCCTGAAGCTTTCTTT.